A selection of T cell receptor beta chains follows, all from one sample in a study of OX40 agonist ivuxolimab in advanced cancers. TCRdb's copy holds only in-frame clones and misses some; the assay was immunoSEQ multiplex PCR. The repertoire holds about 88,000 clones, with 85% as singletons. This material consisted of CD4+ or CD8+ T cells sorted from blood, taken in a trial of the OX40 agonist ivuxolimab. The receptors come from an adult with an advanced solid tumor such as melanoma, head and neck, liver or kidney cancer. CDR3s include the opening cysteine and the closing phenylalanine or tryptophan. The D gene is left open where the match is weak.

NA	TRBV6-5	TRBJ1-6	CASSYGHPYNSPLHF
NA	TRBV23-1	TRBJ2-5	CAIQGGGETQYF
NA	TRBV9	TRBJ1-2	CASSVGDSLNYGYTF
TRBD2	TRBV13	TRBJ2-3	CASSLFVGGPDVAADTQYF
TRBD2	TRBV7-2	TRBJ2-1	CASSLTSGIYNEQFF
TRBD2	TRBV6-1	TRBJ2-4	CASSEAAGGAAKNIQYF
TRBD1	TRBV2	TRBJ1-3	CASSPQGGSSGNTIYF
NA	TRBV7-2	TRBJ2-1	CASSLAVWQFF
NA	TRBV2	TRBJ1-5	CASSDESDQPQHF
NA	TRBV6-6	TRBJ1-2	CASSYLERSSYGYTF
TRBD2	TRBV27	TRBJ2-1	CASIPYGRSGSQDEQFF
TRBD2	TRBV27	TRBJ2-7	CASNLGGGRRYEQYF